Listed below are T cell receptor beta chains from one sample, sequenced in a study of control samples from healthy donors and cancer patients. The method was immunoSEQ multiplex PCR; TCRdb's version includes in-frame clones alone and lacks a portion of them. The sample shows about 41,000 clones, roughly 94% of them seen only once. Input material: blood. The receptors stem from a man in his 60s in good health. The CDR3 runs from the conserved cysteine through the conserved F or W. A D gene is named only where the DNA matches it firmly. Clone sizes are given selectively: once, few, many, or a class where the clone is expanded.

v_call: TRBV30; d_call: TRBD1; j_call: TRBJ1-6; clone_size: NA; cdr3_aa: CAWSSNRGNSPLHF; cdr3_nt: TGTGCCTGGAGTAGCAACAGGGGAAATTCACCCCTCCACTTT
v_call: TRBV9; d_call: NA; j_call: TRBJ2-3; clone_size: NA; cdr3_aa: CASSVTIGDTQYF; cdr3_nt: TGTGCCAGCAGCGTGACAATAGGAGATACGCAGTATTTT
v_call: TRBV4-2; d_call: TRBD1; j_call: TRBJ2-5; clone_size: once; cdr3_aa: CASSTRTGGTETQYF; cdr3_nt: TGTGCCAGCAGCACCCGGACAGGGGGCACGGAGACCCAGTACTTC
v_call: TRBV5-4; d_call: TRBD1; j_call: TRBJ2-5; clone_size: NA; cdr3_aa: CASSIDRGKTQYF; cdr3_nt: TGTGCCAGCAGTATAGACAGGGGGAAGACCCAGTACTTC
v_call: TRBV11-2; d_call: TRBD1; j_call: TRBJ1-1; clone_size: NA; cdr3_aa: CASSSPTGWSGTEAFF; cdr3_nt: TGTGCCAGCAGCTCTCCGACAGGGTGGAGCGGCACTGAAGCTTTCTTT
v_call: TRBV3-1/TRBV3-2; d_call: TRBD2; j_call: TRBJ2-1; clone_size: NA; cdr3_aa: CASSQGGGTEQFF; cdr3_nt: TGTGCCAGCAGCCAAGGGGGGGGGACTGAGCAGTTCTTC
v_call: TRBV30; d_call: TRBD1; j_call: TRBJ1-4; clone_size: NA; cdr3_aa: CAWSETGTTNEKLFF; cdr3_nt: TGTGCCTGGAGTGAGACAGGGACGACTAATGAAAAACTGTTTTTT
v_call: TRBV9; d_call: TRBD2; j_call: TRBJ2-3; clone_size: once; cdr3_aa: CASNLAGGTDTQYF; cdr3_nt: TGTGCCAGCAACCTAGCGGGGGGCACAGATACGCAGTATTTT
v_call: TRBV27; d_call: TRBD1; j_call: TRBJ2-2; clone_size: NA; cdr3_aa: CASSLSAGGGAGELFF; cdr3_nt: TGTGCCAGCAGTTTATCCGCAGGGGGCGGTGCCGGGGAGCTGTTTTTT
v_call: TRBV19; d_call: NA; j_call: TRBJ1-2; clone_size: NA; cdr3_aa: CASSSGRMGPIEGYGYTF; cdr3_nt: TGTGCCAGTAGTTCGGGACGGATGGGGCCTATCGAAGGCTATGGCTACACCTTC
v_call: TRBV27; d_call: TRBD2; j_call: TRBJ2-3; clone_size: NA; cdr3_aa: CASSSPGTSGGTDTQYF; cdr3_nt: TGTGCCAGCAGTTCCCCCGGGACTAGCGGTGGGACAGATACGCAGTATTTT
v_call: TRBV21-1; d_call: NA; j_call: TRBJ2-7; clone_size: NA; cdr3_aa: CASSNQGSGDRAHEQYF; cdr3_nt: TGTGCCAGCAGCAACCAGGGGAGCGGGGATAGGGCCCACGAGCAGTACTTC
v_call: TRBV9; d_call: TRBD1; j_call: TRBJ2-5; clone_size: once; cdr3_aa: CASSGTGGAETQYF; cdr3_nt: TGTGCCAGCAGTGGTACAGGGGGTGCGGAGACCCAGTACTTC
v_call: TRBV12-3/TRBV12-4; d_call: NA; j_call: TRBJ2-3; clone_size: NA; cdr3_aa: CASRFTRTDTQYF; cdr3_nt: TGTGCCAGCAGGTTCACCCGCACAGATACGCAGTATTTT
v_call: TRBV29-1; d_call: TRBD1; j_call: TRBJ1-2; clone_size: NA; cdr3_aa: CSVPKTGVGDGYTF; cdr3_nt: TGCAGCGTTCCAAAAACAGGGGTAGGAGATGGCTACACCTTC
v_call: TRBV12-3/TRBV12-4; d_call: TRBD2; j_call: TRBJ2-7; clone_size: NA; cdr3_aa: CASRSSGNYEQYF; cdr3_nt: TGTGCCAGCAGATCTAGCGGGAACTACGAGCAGTACTTC
v_call: TRBV6-2/TRBV6-3; d_call: TRBD2; j_call: TRBJ2-7; clone_size: NA; cdr3_aa: CASSPGREGLYEQYF; cdr3_nt: TGTGCCAGCAGTCCGGGGCGGGAGGGCCTCTACGAGCAGTACTTC
v_call: TRBV29-1; d_call: TRBD2; j_call: TRBJ2-2; clone_size: NA; cdr3_aa: CSVTRLATTGELFF; cdr3_nt: TGCAGCGTTACCCGACTAGCGACAACCGGGGAGCTGTTTTTT
v_call: TRBV7-9; d_call: NA; j_call: TRBJ2-7; clone_size: NA; cdr3_aa: CASSFDGRGTYEQYF; cdr3_nt: TGTGCCAGCAGCTTCGATGGTAGGGGTACCTACGAGCAGTACTTC
v_call: TRBV9; d_call: NA; j_call: TRBJ1-1; clone_size: NA; cdr3_aa: CASSGTSVGGEAFF; cdr3_nt: TGTGCCAGCAGCGGGACTTCCGTCGGGGGAGAAGCTTTCTTT
v_call: TRBV6-5; d_call: NA; j_call: TRBJ1-3; clone_size: NA; cdr3_aa: CASRLTWDSGNTIYF; cdr3_nt: TGTGCCAGCAGACTAACATGGGACTCTGGAAACACCATATATTTT
v_call: TRBV28; d_call: NA; j_call: TRBJ2-7; clone_size: NA; cdr3_aa: CASSLDVGYEQYF; cdr3_nt: TGTGCCAGCAGTTTGGATGTGGGCTACGAGCAGTACTTC
v_call: TRBV6-1; d_call: NA; j_call: TRBJ1-4; clone_size: NA; cdr3_aa: CASSEAGWQGYEKLFF; cdr3_nt: TGTGCCAGCAGTGAAGCGGGGTGGCAGGGGTATGAAAAACTGTTTTTT
v_call: TRBV11-2; d_call: TRBD2; j_call: TRBJ2-2; clone_size: NA; cdr3_aa: CASSSSGLAGGNTGELFF; cdr3_nt: TGTGCCAGCAGCTCCAGCGGACTAGCGGGAGGAAACACCGGGGAGCTGTTTTTT
v_call: TRBV6-2/TRBV6-3; d_call: NA; j_call: TRBJ1-2; clone_size: NA; cdr3_aa: CASSYIQGYGYTF; cdr3_nt: TGTGCCAGCAGTTACATCCAGGGCTATGGCTACACCTTC
v_call: TRBV2; d_call: NA; j_call: TRBJ1-5; clone_size: NA; cdr3_aa: CASSFSRTADQPQHF; cdr3_nt: TGTGCCAGCAGTTTTTCCCGGACAGCCGATCAGCCCCAGCATTTT
v_call: TRBV5-8; d_call: NA; j_call: TRBJ2-4; clone_size: NA; cdr3_aa: CASSLHGGLAKNIQYF; cdr3_nt: TGTGCCAGCAGCTTGCATGGTGGCCTAGCCAAAAACATTCAGTACTTC
v_call: TRBV14; d_call: NA; j_call: TRBJ2-2; clone_size: NA; cdr3_aa: CASSQESEEGNTGELFF; cdr3_nt: TGTGCCAGCAGCCAAGAATCGGAGGAAGGGAACACCGGGGAGCTGTTTTTT
v_call: TRBV6-4; d_call: NA; j_call: TRBJ2-5; clone_size: NA; cdr3_aa: CASSDVRGTQYF; cdr3_nt: TGTGCCAGCAGTGACGTACGGGGGACCCAGTACTTC
v_call: TRBV2; d_call: NA; j_call: TRBJ2-7; clone_size: once; cdr3_aa: CASSLKGGSTEQYF; cdr3_nt: TGTGCCAGCAGCCTAAAAGGGGGTTCGACCGAGCAGTACTTC
v_call: TRBV7-9; d_call: NA; j_call: TRBJ2-7; clone_size: NA; cdr3_aa: CASSLGVDEQYF; cdr3_nt: TGTGCCAGCAGCTTAGGTGTGGACGAGCAGTACTTC
v_call: TRBV24-1; d_call: TRBD2; j_call: TRBJ2-5; clone_size: NA; cdr3_aa: CATSEPGGTETQYF; cdr3_nt: TGTGCCACCAGTGAGCCGGGAGGTACGGAGACCCAGTACTTC
v_call: TRBV7-6; d_call: NA; j_call: TRBJ2-6; clone_size: NA; cdr3_aa: CASSLGGGAGANVLTF; cdr3_nt: TGTGCCAGCAGCTTAGGAGGCGGGGCTGGGGCCAACGTCCTGACTTTC
v_call: TRBV5-4; d_call: NA; j_call: TRBJ2-5; clone_size: NA; cdr3_aa: CASSRADTQETQYF; cdr3_nt: TGTGCCAGCAGCAGGGCAGACACCCAAGAGACCCAGTACTTC
v_call: TRBV5-4; d_call: TRBD1; j_call: TRBJ1-4; clone_size: NA; cdr3_aa: CASSSLRGGVGKLFF; cdr3_nt: TGTGCCAGCAGCTCCTTGCGAGGGGGCGTCGGAAAACTGTTTTTT
v_call: TRBV19; d_call: NA; j_call: TRBJ2-1; clone_size: NA; cdr3_aa: CASSTAPGAYNEQFF; cdr3_nt: TGTGCCAGTAGTACCGCGCCGGGGGCCTACAATGAGCAGTTCTTC
v_call: TRBV12-5; d_call: TRBD2; j_call: TRBJ2-5; clone_size: once; cdr3_aa: CASGASGRETQYF; cdr3_nt: TGTGCTAGTGGCGCTAGCGGGAGAGAGACCCAGTACTTC
v_call: TRBV10-2; d_call: TRBD2; j_call: TRBJ2-7; clone_size: once; cdr3_aa: CASSEAGEGYEQYF; cdr3_nt: TGCGCCAGCAGTGAGGCGGGAGAGGGCTACGAGCAGTACTTC
v_call: TRBV4-2; d_call: NA; j_call: TRBJ2-5; clone_size: NA; cdr3_aa: CASSQVGGMGKETQYF; cdr3_nt: TGTGCCAGCAGCCAAGTTGGTGGGATGGGGAAAGAGACCCAGTACTTC
v_call: TRBV5-4; d_call: TRBD1; j_call: TRBJ2-7; clone_size: NA; cdr3_aa: CASSFDIGQAYEQYF; cdr3_nt: TGTGCCAGCAGCTTTGACATAGGACAGGCCTACGAGCAGTACTTC
v_call: TRBV5-4; d_call: TRBD1; j_call: TRBJ2-7; clone_size: NA; cdr3_aa: CASSRTGTQEQYF; cdr3_nt: TGTGCCAGCAGCCGGACAGGAACTCAAGAGCAGTACTTC
v_call: TRBV30; d_call: NA; j_call: TRBJ1-1; clone_size: NA; cdr3_aa: CAWRPRGRAFF; cdr3_nt: TGTGCCTGGAGACCACGGGGGAGGGCTTTCTTT
v_call: TRBV19; d_call: NA; j_call: TRBJ2-7; clone_size: NA; cdr3_aa: CASSIRGLGEQYF; cdr3_nt: TGTGCCAGTAGTATCAGGGGATTGGGGGAGCAGTACTTC
v_call: TRBV7-8; d_call: NA; j_call: TRBJ1-5; clone_size: NA; cdr3_aa: CASSRYKSNQPQHF; cdr3_nt: TGTGCCAGCAGCAGATATAAGAGCAATCAGCCCCAGCATTTT
v_call: TRBV5-1; d_call: NA; j_call: TRBJ2-1; clone_size: NA; cdr3_aa: CASSPQSVGQTQFF; cdr3_nt: TGCGCCAGCAGCCCCCAATCGGTCGGACAGACACAGTTCTTC
v_call: TRBV5-1; d_call: NA; j_call: TRBJ2-3; clone_size: NA; cdr3_aa: CASSLSAELDTQYF; cdr3_nt: TGCGCCAGCAGCTTAAGCGCGGAATTGGATACGCAGTATTTT
v_call: TRBV9; d_call: TRBD2; j_call: TRBJ2-3; clone_size: once; cdr3_aa: CASSVEPSPGGRSTDTQYF; cdr3_nt: TGTGCCAGCAGCGTAGAGCCCTCTCCTGGCGGGAGAAGCACAGATACGCAGTATTTT
v_call: TRBV20-1; d_call: NA; j_call: TRBJ2-5; clone_size: NA; cdr3_aa: CSAATETQYF; cdr3_nt: TGCAGTGCGGCCACAGAGACCCAGTACTTC
v_call: TRBV19; d_call: TRBD1; j_call: TRBJ2-1; clone_size: NA; cdr3_aa: CASSIARDRASNEQFF; cdr3_nt: TGTGCCAGTAGTATAGCCCGGGACAGGGCATCCAATGAGCAGTTCTTC
v_call: TRBV19; d_call: NA; j_call: TRBJ1-5; clone_size: NA; cdr3_aa: CASSPDLVGQPQHF; cdr3_nt: TGTGCCAGTAGTCCAGACCTGGTGGGTCAGCCCCAGCATTTT
v_call: TRBV9; d_call: NA; j_call: TRBJ2-1; clone_size: NA; cdr3_aa: CASSVGGGSSYNEQFF; cdr3_nt: TGTGCCAGCAGCGTAGGAGGGGGGAGCTCCTACAATGAGCAGTTCTTC
v_call: TRBV14; d_call: NA; j_call: TRBJ2-3; clone_size: NA; cdr3_aa: CASSLTDTQYF; cdr3_nt: TGTGCCAGCAGCCTTACAGATACGCAGTATTTT